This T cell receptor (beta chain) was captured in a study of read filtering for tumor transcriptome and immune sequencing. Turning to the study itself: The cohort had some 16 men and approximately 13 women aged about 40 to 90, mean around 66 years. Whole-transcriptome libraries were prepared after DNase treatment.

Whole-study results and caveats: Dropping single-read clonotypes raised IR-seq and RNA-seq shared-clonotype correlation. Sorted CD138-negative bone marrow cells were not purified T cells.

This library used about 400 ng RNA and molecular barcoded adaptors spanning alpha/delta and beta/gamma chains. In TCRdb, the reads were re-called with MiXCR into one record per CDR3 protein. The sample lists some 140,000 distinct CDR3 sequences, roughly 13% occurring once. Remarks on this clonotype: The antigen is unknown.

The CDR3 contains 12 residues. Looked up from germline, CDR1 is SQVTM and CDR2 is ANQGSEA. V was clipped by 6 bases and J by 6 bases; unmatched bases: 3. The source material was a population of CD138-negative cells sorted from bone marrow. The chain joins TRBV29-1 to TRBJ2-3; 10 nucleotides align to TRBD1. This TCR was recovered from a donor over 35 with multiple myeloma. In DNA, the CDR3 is TGCAGCGTAGGGACAGGGGATGATACGCAGTATTTT. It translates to CSVGTGDDTQYF.